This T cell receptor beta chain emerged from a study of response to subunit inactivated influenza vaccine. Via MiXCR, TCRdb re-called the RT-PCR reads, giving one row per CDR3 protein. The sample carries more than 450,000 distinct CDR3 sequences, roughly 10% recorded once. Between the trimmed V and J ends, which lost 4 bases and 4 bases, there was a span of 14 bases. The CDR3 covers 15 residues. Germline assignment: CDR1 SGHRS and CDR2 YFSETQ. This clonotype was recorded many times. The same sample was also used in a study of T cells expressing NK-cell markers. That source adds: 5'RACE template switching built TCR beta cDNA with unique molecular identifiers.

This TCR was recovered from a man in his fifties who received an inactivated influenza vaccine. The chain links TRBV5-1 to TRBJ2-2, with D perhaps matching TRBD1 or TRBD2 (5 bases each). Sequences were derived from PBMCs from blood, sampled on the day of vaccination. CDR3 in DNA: TGCGCCAGCAGCCCTAGGGGAGAATCCACCGGGGAGCTGTTTTTT. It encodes CASSPRGESTGELFF.